In this sample, the clone carrying this T cell receptor (beta chain) turned up a few times. Its antigen is not known. Read data end 3 residues before the CDR3 end; the end is taken from the germline J gene. Germline lookup yields CDR1 KGHSH and CDR2 LQKENI. The V and J ends lost 8 bases and 7 bases respectively, with 12 bases between them. CDR3 length: 13 amino acids. Blood came from CVID subjects not ill and not taking immunomodulatory or immunosuppressive medication. Heparinized whole blood, roughly 4.5 to 9 ml, came from each donor. The data were taken from a study of T cell clonality in common variable immunodeficiency. Study-level findings and limits: Fewer deletions and N-nucleotide insertions were reportedly seen in common variable immunodeficiency TCR beta sequences.

CVID and control samples used equivalent genomic DNA input. Method: immunoSEQ multiplex PCR; TCRdb's copy keeps in-frame clones and lacks some. The specimen gives some 22,000 clones without singletons; the ten biggest hold under 10%. The clonotype originates from a human donor with common variable immunodeficiency. The sample comprised peripheral blood mononuclear cells. The chain combines TRBV18 with TRBJ2-6; no clear D gene. The chain's CDR3 is CASPTIGANVLTF. The DNA read from the CDR3 is TGTGCCAGCCCAACTATAGGCGCCAACGTC.